One and the same sample provided the 3 T cell receptor beta chains below, sequenced in a study of CD8+ T cells in alopecia areata. Sequencing templates came from extracted RNA that was reverse transcribed into cDNA. Sequencing was performed with immunoSEQ multiplex PCR; in TCRdb, only in-frame clones are kept and a portion is missing. The table lists roughly 120,000 clones, roughly two fifths of them singletons. The sample comprised CD4+ T cells sorted from blood. The receptors stem from a human donor with alopecia areata.

This clone was counted only a few times. Other DNA sequences in the same sample also yield this CDR3. V and J are TRBV29-1 and TRBJ2-2; 8 positions agree with TRBD1. Per the germline V gene, CDR1 is SQVTM and CDR2 is ANQGSEA. V trimming: 4 bases; J trimming: 4 bases; junction bases outside the gene matches: 2. This CDR3 has 13 residues. In nucleotides, the CDR3 is TGCAGCGTTGGACAGGGGAGCACCGGGGAGCTGTTTTTT. Protein: CSVGQGSTGELFF.

The chain has TRBV4-1 and TRBJ2-7, with D uncertain. V was cut by 0 bases and J by 3 bases, with 9 bases left in between. The CDR3 is 14 amino acids. The germline CDR1 and CDR2 sequences are MGHRA and YSYEKL. CDR3: CASSQDRASYEQYF. For the CDR3, the DNA is TGCGCCAGCAGCCAAGATAGGGCTAGCTACGAGCAGTACTTC.

This clone was seen only a few times. The V call is TRBV29-1, the J call TRBJ2-1; TRBD2 agrees at 8 bases. Per germline, CDR1 SQVTM and CDR2 ANQGSEA. Germline trimming cut 7 bases from V and 7 bases from J; bases unmatched to any gene: 9. The CDR3 runs 13 residues. The CDR3 DNA is TGCAGCGCACCGGGACTAGGGAAAAATGAGCAGTTCTTC. Translated: CSAPGLGKNEQFF.